These 23 T cell receptor beta chains share one sample of origin, sequenced in a study of cytomegalovirus exposure and HLA in healthy donors. Some clones are missing from TCRdb's copy, which holds only in-frame ones; the method was immunoSEQ multiplex PCR. The repertoire consists of roughly 60,000 clones, with 95% to 96% occurring once and the leading ten covering 0.9%. The sequenced material came from PBMCs. The receptor source for this set is a man between 18 and 29 years old in good health and CMV-seronegative.

J is TRBJ2-6 and V is TRBV7-9, with TRBD2 as a possible D gene (5 bases). Germline V gene lookup returns CDR1 SEHNR and CDR2 FQNEAQ (reference sequence). Trimming left V 5 bases short and J 1 base short, with 9 bases between. The CDR3 is 15 residues long. The CDR3 protein is CASSPRESGANVLTF. DNA of the CDR3: TGTGCCAGCAGCCCACGGGAATCTGGGGCCAACGTCCTGACTTTC.

The rearrangement links TRBV29-1 to TRBJ2-3; 12 positions match TRBD2. The CDR3 is 13 residues long. CDR1 and CDR2 from the germline V gene are SQVTM and ANQGSEA. V shed 6 bases, J shed 6 bases, and the junction held 4 bases outside the gene matches. CDR3 residues: CSVLAGGKDTQYF. The CDR3, as DNA: TGCAGCGTCCTAGCGGGAGGGAAGGATACGCAGTATTTT.

The chain carries TRBV29-1 and TRBJ1-1; D remains ambiguous. Trimming cost V 4 bases and J 4 bases, with 10 bases left between them. The CDR3 runs 12 residues. Germline-derived CDR1 and CDR2 are SQVTM and ANQGSEA. In DNA, the CDR3 is TGCAGCGTTGTAGAATCCTCCACTGAAGCTTTCTTT. Protein product: CSVVESSTEAFF.

The chain employs TRBV25-1 and TRBJ2-1; TRBD2 agrees at 11 bases. This CDR3 contains 16 residues. Per germline, CDR1 MGHDK and CDR2 SYGVNS. With V trimmed by 4 bases and J by 4 bases, 6 bases remained unmatched. DNA of the CDR3: TGTGCCAGCAGTGTAATTAGCGGGAGGGTGTACAATGAGCAGTTCTTC. This gives the protein CASSVISGRVYNEQFF.

This chain links TRBV10-3 with TRBJ2-5; tentatively, D is TRBD1 (6 bases). The germline gives CDR1 ENHRY, CDR2 SYGVKD. This CDR3 comprises 15 residues. V was clipped by 3 bases and J by 4 bases, with 15 bases between them. Here the CDR3 DNA reads TGTGCCATCAGTGACCCCGGGCCCAGGGGAGAGACCCAGTACTTC. Translating gives CAISDPGPRGETQYF.

This chain joins TRBV10-1 and TRBJ2-5, with 13 bases that match TRBD2. In germline, CDR1 is WNHNN, CDR2 SYGVQD (reference sequence). This CDR3 comprises 19 residues. V shed 5 bases and J 0 bases; nucleotides not matched to a gene: 12. CDR3 sequence reads: CASSPGTSGNPGDQETQYF. CDR3 nucleotides: TGCGCCAGCAGTCCGGGGACTAGCGGGAACCCTGGGGACCAAGAGACCCAGTACTTC.

Points on this clone: Compared with germline, one end of the junction differs, possibly owing to a read error. V gene TRBV19 combines with J gene TRBJ1-5, with TRBD1 as a possible D gene (6 bases). CDR3 length: 17 amino acids. CDR1 is LNHDA, CDR2 SQIVND, per germline (reference sequence). CDR3: CASSLELGASSNQPQHF. The CDR3 bases are TGTGCCAGTAGTCTAGAGTTGGGGGCTAGTAGCAATCAGCCCCAGCATTTT.

This clone was seen only once. The rearrangement joins TRBV11-2 to TRBJ2-1, with TRBD2 matching 8 bases. The CDR3 is 17 amino acids. CDR1 SGHAT and CDR2 FQNNGV come from the germline V gene. The J segment lost 0 bases and the V segment lost 8 bases, leaving 12 bases of the junction unmatched. CDR3 protein: CASALPGRGSSYNEQFF. Here the CDR3 DNA reads TGTGCCAGCGCGTTACCCGGGAGGGGGAGCTCCTACAATGAGCAGTTCTTC.

CDR3 sequence (DNA): TGCGCCAGCAGCTTGGGCAGTATGAACACTGAAGCTTTCTTT. It specifies CASSLGSMNTEAFF. The V and J genes are TRBV5-1 and TRBJ1-1; the D is unclear. The V end lost 0 bases, the J end lost 0 bases, and 6 bases lay between the germline ends. The CDR3 sequence is 14 residues long. CDR1 and CDR2 (germline): SGHRS, YFSETQ.

The rearrangement uses TRBV28 and TRBJ2-5, with 9 nucleotides matching TRBD2. This CDR3 region has 16 residues. Germline V gives CDR1 MDHEN, CDR2 SYDVKM. Trimming at V came to 7 bases and at J to 5 bases, leaving 14 bases not matched to a gene. CDR3 bases: TGTGCCAGCACCGCCTGGGGCGGGAGGGCCAAGGAGACCCAGTACTTC. Translated, it gives CASTAWGGRAKETQYF.

The chain links TRBV11-2 to TRBJ2-1, with TRBD2 matching over 13 bases. The CDR3 loop spans 19 amino acids. CDR1 and CDR2 (germline): SGHAT, FQNNGV. The V gene end was trimmed by 0 bases and the J gene end by 7 bases; junction bases not matched to a gene: 12. CDR3 region: CASSLDPRTSGSLGNEQFF. The CDR3 DNA is TGTGCCAGCAGCTTAGATCCGAGGACTAGCGGGAGTTTGGGGAATGAGCAGTTCTTC.

The chain carries TRBV7-2 and TRBJ2-5; D unclear. Between the trimmed V and J ends, which lost 2 bases and 0 bases, there was a span of 10 bases. The CDR3 has 15 amino acids. CDR1 is SGHTA and CDR2 is FQGNSA in the germline V gene. Here the CDR3 reads CASSLPAVNQETQYF. The CDR3 DNA is TGTGCCAGCAGCTTACCCGCGGTGAACCAAGAGACCCAGTACTTC. Full variable domain (remainder filled in from reference TRBV7-2 and TRBJ2-5): GAGVSQSPSNKVTEKGKDVELRCDPISGHTALYWYRQSLGQGLEFLIYFQGNSAPDKSGLPSDRFSAERTGGSVSTLTIQRTQQEDSAVYLCASSLPAVNQETQYFGPGTRLLVL.

This clone has just a few counts. J is TRBJ1-2 and V is TRBV5-1; D call uncertain. Germline V gene sequence: CDR1 SGHRS, CDR2 YFSETQ. The ends were cut back, 4 bases at V and 4 bases at J, with 11 bases in the middle. The CDR3 runs to 13 residues. DNA of the CDR3: TGCGCCAGCAGCGGCCGAGAGGGCTATGGCTACACCTTC. Translating gives CASSGREGYGYTF.

The chain is built from TRBV6-5 and TRBJ2-3, with TRBD1 matching 8 bases. The germline V gene has CDR1 MNHEY and CDR2 SVGAGI. The junction had 6 bases not matched to a gene; V was cut back by 6 bases and J by 10 bases. This CDR3 region has 12 residues. The CDR3 sequence is CASSRDRGAQYF. The CDR3 DNA follows: TGTGCCAGCAGCCGAGACAGGGGTGCGCAGTATTTT.

The rearrangement joins TRBV19 to TRBJ2-3; TRBD1 agrees at 10 bases. V shed 3 bases, J shed 4 bases, and the junction held 1 base outside the gene matches. The CDR3 has 14 residues. Germline assignment: CDR1 LNHDA and CDR2 SQIVND (reference sequence). This CDR3 reads CASSIGQGADTQYF. CDR3 bases: TGTGCCAGTAGTATTGGACAGGGGGCAGATACGCAGTATTTT. Complete variable domain (other parts from reference TRBV19 and TRBJ2-3): DGGITQSPKYLFRKEGQNVTLSCEQNLNHDAMYWYRQDPGQGLRLIYYSQIVNDFQKGDIAEGYSVSREKKESFPLTVTSAQKNPTAFYLCASSIGQGADTQYFGPGTRLTVL.

V usage is TRBV29-1 and J usage is TRBJ2-7; 8 nucleotides match TRBD1. The CDR3 is 13 residues long. The J segment lost 2 bases and the V segment lost 4 bases, leaving 4 bases of the junction unmatched. CDR1 is SQVTM, CDR2 ANQGSEA, per germline. The CDR3 sequence: CSVGQGLTYEQYF. The CDR3, as DNA: TGCAGCGTTGGACAGGGGCTAACCTACGAGCAGTACTTC.

The chain couples TRBV2 to TRBJ2-7; no clear D gene. The CDR3 sequence is 13 residues long. Trimming took off 5 bases at V and 3 bases at J, with 11 bases between the two ends. Germline V gives CDR1 SNHLY, CDR2 FYNNEI. The CDR3 region has the DNA TGTGCCAGCAGTCCCCCTGACAACTACGAGCAGTACTTC. It yields the protein CASSPPDNYEQYF. Together with reference TRBV2 and TRBJ2-7, the CDR3 gives the full variable domain: EPEVTQTPSHQVTQMGQEVILRCVPISNHLYFYWYRQILGQKVEFLVSFYNNEISEKSEIFDDQFSVERPDGSNFTLKIRSTKLEDSAMYFCASSPPDNYEQYFGPGTRLTVT.

This rearrangement joins TRBV5-1 to TRBJ2-7, with TRBD2 matching over 9 bases. The CDR3 is made up of 14 amino acids. J lost 5 bases, V lost 4 bases, and 7 bases had no gene match. CDR1 is SGHRS, CDR2 YFSETQ, per germline. The CDR3 region is CASSAPASGNEQYF. CDR3 nucleotide sequence: TGCGCCAGCAGCGCCCCGGCTAGCGGGAACGAGCAGTACTTC.

This chain links TRBV7-2 with TRBJ2-7, with D tentatively TRBD2 (5 bases). Trimming pared 4 bases from V and 7 bases from J, leaving 17 bases between. CDR3 length equals 14 residues. Germline V gene sequence: CDR1 SGHTA, CDR2 FQGNSA. The CDR3 nucleotides are TGTGCCAGCAGCTCCGACTGGGAGACGGGGGAGCAGTACTTC. This codes for CASSSDWETGEQYF. The complete variable domain, with remaining parts taken from reference TRBV7-2 and TRBJ2-7, reads GAGVSQSPSNKVTEKGKDVELRCDPISGHTALYWYRQSLGQGLEFLIYFQGNSAPDKSGLPSDRFSAERTGGSVSTLTIQRTQQEDSAVYLCASSSDWETGEQYFGPGTRLTVT.

In DNA, the CDR3 is TGCGCCAGCCTAGAGCATCGGGTAAGCGGTGGTGATACGCAGTATTTT. It yields the protein CASLEHRVSGGDTQYF. This rearrangement joins TRBV10-1 to TRBJ2-3; D is possibly TRBD2 (5 bases). This CDR3 has 16 residues. The V and J ends lost 8 bases and 6 bases respectively, with 24 bases between them. The germline V gene has CDR1 WNHNN and CDR2 SYGVQD (reference sequence).

V usage is TRBV28 and J usage is TRBJ2-1; D is possibly TRBD1 (6 bases). Germline loops: CDR1 MDHEN, CDR2 SYDVKM. The V and J ends lost 4 bases and 8 bases respectively, with 12 bases between them. This CDR3 comprises 13 residues. The DNA of the CDR3 is TGTGCCAGCAGTTCAACAGGGTCCCATGAGCAGTTCTTC. Translation gives CASSSTGSHEQFF.

V usage is TRBV7-9 and J usage is TRBJ2-2; D remains unclear. Trimming removed 5 bases from V and 0 bases from J, with 7 bases in between. There are 14 residues in the CDR3. Germline-derived CDR1 and CDR2 are SEHNR and FQNEAQ (reference sequence). The CDR3 nucleotides are TGTGCCAGCAGCCCCCCAACGAACACCGGGGAGCTGTTTTTT. This sequence encodes CASSPPTNTGELFF.

This clone was recorded only once. The V gene is TRBV11-2, the J gene TRBJ2-3; 8 bases align to TRBD2. The CDR3 has 15 amino acids. Germline V gives CDR1 SGHAT, CDR2 FQNNGV. With 1 base clipped from V and 4 bases from J, the junction kept 4 bases outside the gene matches. In nucleotides, the CDR3 is TGTGCCAGCAGCTTAGCGGGAGGGCTCCCAGATACGCAGTATTTT. Its translation is CASSLAGGLPDTQYF.